This T cell receptor beta chain emerged from a study of T cells in tumors after PD-1 blockade. Overall study: Tumor samples averaged about 25,000 templates (range roughly 550-99,264) and 6,041 unique clonotypes.

This clone appeared a single time. The target antigen is unknown. Assay: immunoSEQ multiplex PCR; the TCRdb copy retains only in-frame clones and omits some. The data show 2,000 to 3,000 clones, with around two thirds seen just once and roughly 16% held by the top ten. The CDR3 spans 15 residues. Germline CDR1 and CDR2: SEHNR and FQNEAQ (reference sequence). V lost 5 bases, J lost 4 bases, and 15 bases lay in between. The time point was: first of two post-therapy site-matched biopsies around 2 months apart. Regarding the study as a whole: Blood contained approximately 41% of the tumor's TCR clonotypes.

This TCR came from a human donor with basal cell carcinoma. Specimen: tumor tissue, collected after anti-PD-1 treatment. The V and J genes are TRBV7-9 and TRBJ2-1; perhaps TRBD2 as D (6 bases). The CDR3 protein is CASSEGGGIYNEQFF. The CDR3 coding sequence is TGTGCCAGCAGCGAGGGTGGGGGGATATACAATGAGCAGTTCTTC.